The TCR beta chain described here comes from a study of cytomegalovirus exposure and HLA in healthy donors. The PCR ran on 60 Vbeta and 13 Jbeta primers. Here immunoSEQ multiplex PCR was the method, and the copy in TCRdb shows in-frame clones only, minus some. Among more than 150,000 clones listed, about 90% were seen once. Sequencing input: PBMCs. This clonotype was obtained from a girl younger than two in good health and CMV-seronegative.

The CDR3 nucleotides are TGTGCCAGCAGTTTATTAACGTCGGGGACTTACTACAATGAGCAGTTCTTC. It translates to CASSLLTSGTYYNEQFF. The chain links TRBV27 to TRBJ2-1, with D possibly TRBD2 on 6 matching bases. Trimming cost V 1 base and J 3 bases, with 16 bases left between them. The CDR3 extends over 17 amino acids. Germline V lookup: CDR1 MNHEY, CDR2 SMNVEV (reference sequence).